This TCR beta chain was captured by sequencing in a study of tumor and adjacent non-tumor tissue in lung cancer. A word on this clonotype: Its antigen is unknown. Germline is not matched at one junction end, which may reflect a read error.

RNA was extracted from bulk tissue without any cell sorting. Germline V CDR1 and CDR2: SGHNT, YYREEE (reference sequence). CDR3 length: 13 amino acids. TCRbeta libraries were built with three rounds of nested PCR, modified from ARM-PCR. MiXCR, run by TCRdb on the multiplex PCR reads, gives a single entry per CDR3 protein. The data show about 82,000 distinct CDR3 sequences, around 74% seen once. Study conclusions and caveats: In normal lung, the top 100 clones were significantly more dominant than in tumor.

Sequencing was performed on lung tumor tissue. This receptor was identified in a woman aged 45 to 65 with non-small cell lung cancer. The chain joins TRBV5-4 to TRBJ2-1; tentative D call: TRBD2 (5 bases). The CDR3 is CTSSGLDDNEQFF. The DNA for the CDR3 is TGTACCAGCAGCGGACTGGACGACAATGAGCAGTTCTTC.